The 23 T cell receptor beta chains given below trace back to one sample, sequenced in a study of post-analysis software for immune sequencing data. Study observations and caveats: There were four or five TRBV segments more frequent in patients than controls, and TRBV5-6, TRBV5-1 and TRBV20-1 were among them.

Carried by the TCR beta cDNA libraries were unique molecular identifiers. One entry per CDR3 protein results from TCRdb running MiXCR on the PCR reads. In the table there are 700,000 to 800,000 distinct CDR3 sequences, about 32% of which are singletons. The antigens of these receptors remain unknown. The sequenced material came from blood. Source of these receptors: a girl aged 5 to 17 with multiple sclerosis.

In this sample, this clonotype turned up a few times. The chain has TRBV9 and TRBJ2-2; D is unresolved. This CDR3 comprises 15 residues. CDR1 is SGDLS, CDR2 YYNGEE, per germline. V lost 4 bases and J lost 2, with 12 bases in between. The CDR3 DNA is TGTGCCAGCAGCTCCCCGGGTGATAACACCGGGGAGCTGTTTTTT. It encodes CASSSPGDNTGELFF.

The chain carries TRBV6-1 and TRBJ2-1; 11 bases agree with TRBD1. The germline gives CDR1 MNHNS, CDR2 SASEGT. This CDR3 region has 15 residues. V trimming: 6 bases; J trimming: 5 bases; junction bases outside the gene matches: 6. In nucleotides, the CDR3 is TGTGCCAGCAGAAGGGGACAGGGGGGAAACAATGAGCAGTTCTTC. This encodes CASRRGQGGNNEQFF.

This clonotype was picked up a small number of times. The J gene is TRBJ2-1, the V gene TRBV10-3, with D perhaps TRBD2 (5 bases). The CDR3 runs to 15 residues. The V end was cut by 2 bases, the J end by 4 bases, with 12 bases between. In germline, CDR1 is ENHRY, CDR2 SYGVKD. CDR3 protein: CAISEGSGRYNEQFF. CDR3 sequence (DNA): TGTGCCATCAGTGAGGGGAGCGGCAGATACAATGAGCAGTTCTTC.

This clonotype was seen only a few times. The CDR3 protein is CASSLSRGGSKTQYF. The CDR3 DNA is TGCGCCAGCAGCTTGTCCAGGGGTGGATCAAAGACCCAGTACTTC. The chain carries TRBV5-1 and TRBJ2-5; possibly TRBD1 for D (6 bases). Between the trimmed V and J ends, which lost 1 base and 6 bases, there was a span of 16 bases. The CDR3 is 15 amino acids. CDR1 SGHRS and CDR2 YFSETQ come from the germline V gene.

This clonotype was counted ten times or more. The rearrangement links TRBV6-5 to TRBJ2-1; TRBD1 matches at 7 bases. In germline, CDR1 is MNHEY, CDR2 SVGAGI. The CDR3 loop spans 15 amino acids. V was clipped by 0 bases and J by 1 base; unmatched bases: 0. CDR3 protein: CASSYSDRSYNEQFF. CDR3 in DNA: TGTGCCAGCAGTTACTCGGACAGGTCCTACAATGAGCAGTTCTTC.

CDR3 sequence reads: CAISESWGQGNPSGANVLTF. For the CDR3, the DNA is TGTGCCATCAGTGAGTCGTGGGGACAGGGCAATCCCTCTGGGGCCAACGTCCTGACTTTC. This rearrangement joins TRBV10-3 to TRBJ2-6, with 9 bases lining up with TRBD1. CDR3 length equals 20 residues. Germline assignment: CDR1 ENHRY and CDR2 SYGVKD. V shed 0 bases and J 0 bases; nucleotides not matched to a gene: 9.

For this clonotype: Given a much more abundant clone one base away, this may be a read error. The chain recombines TRBV6-6 with TRBJ2-1; 8 bases are a match to TRBD1. The CDR3 has 12 amino acids. Germline V CDR1 and CDR2: MNHNY, SVGAGI (reference sequence). In DNA, the CDR3 is TGTGCCAGCGGTTACCCCCAGGGGGCGTGGTTCTTC. The encoded protein is CASGYPQGAWFF.

This chain connects TRBV29-1 to TRBJ2-3, with D perhaps assigned TRBD1 or TRBD2 (6 bases each). V was shortened by 3 bases and J by 14 bases, with 18 bases between the two germline ends. Germline V gene data show CDR1 as SQVTM and CDR2 as ANQGSEA. The CDR3 spans 12 residues. CDR3 region: CSVEGGKERRYF. CDR3 sequence (DNA): TGCAGCGTTGAGGGGGGCAAAGAAAGGAGGTATTTT.

The CDR3 reads CASSYSTASGRVNEQFF. In nucleotides, the CDR3 is TGTGCCAGCAGTTACTCGACGGCTAGCGGGAGGGTCAATGAGCAGTTCTTC. The chain joins TRBV6-5 to TRBJ2-1, with TRBD2 matching over 12 bases. Germline V CDR1 and CDR2: MNHEY, SVGAGI. J gave up 6 bases and V 0 bases, and 6 bases lay outside the gene matches. The CDR3 is made up of 17 amino acids.

This chain uses TRBV12-3 or TRBV12-4 with TRBJ1-4, with D possibly TRBD1 on 6 matching bases. V was pared by 2 bases and J by 8 bases, with 12 bases between. The CDR3 has 14 amino acids. In DNA, the CDR3 is TGTGCCAGCAGTTTATGGAGGGGGAAGGAAAAACTGTTTTTT. Protein product: CASSLWRGKEKLFF.

In its sample, this clonotype was seen a few times. The genes are TRBV4-1 and TRBJ2-1, with 11 bases lining up with TRBD2. CDR1 is MGHRA, CDR2 YSYEKL, per germline. The ends lost 0 bases at V and 5 bases at J; junction bases unmatched: 9. This CDR3 comprises 18 residues. CDR3 region: CASSQEDVGLAENNEQFF. The CDR3 DNA is TGCGCCAGCAGCCAAGAGGACGTGGGACTAGCGGAAAACAATGAGCAGTTCTTC.

The chain combines TRBV21-1 with TRBJ2-7. TRBV21-1 is listed as a pseudogene. The CDR3 has 16 residues. The CDR3 loop reads CASSKYAPERPYEQYF. The CDR3, as DNA: TGTGCCAGCAGCAAATATGCACCTGAAAGACCCTACGAGCAGTACTTC.

In this sample, this clonotype turned up a few times. The gene calls are TRBV2 and TRBJ2-3, with 8 bases that match TRBD2. The germline V gene encodes CDR1 SNHLY and CDR2 FYNNEI. The V segment lost 2 bases and the J segment 2 bases; nucleotides outside the gene matches: 3. The CDR3 is 15 amino acids. CDR3 sequence: CASSERRGDTDTQYF. The CDR3 DNA reads as TGTGCCAGCAGTGAACGGCGGGGGGACACAGATACGCAGTATTTT.

This clonotype appeared a few times. J is TRBJ2-1 and V is TRBV6-1; 12 bases line up with TRBD1. Germline CDR1 MNHNS, CDR2 SASEGT. Trimming removed 4 bases from V and 15 bases from J; junction bases left unmatched: 13. This CDR3 is built from 15 residues. The CDR3 region has the DNA TGTGCCAGCAGTGCTCCGGGGACAGGGGGCGCGGTCAGGTTCTTC. Encoded protein: CASSAPGTGGAVRFF.

The J gene is TRBJ1-1, the V gene TRBV7-9; tentative D call: TRBD1 (6 bases). Trimming stripped 1 base from V and 7 bases from J, with 16 bases between. The germline CDR1 and CDR2 sequences are SEHNR and FQNEAQ (reference sequence). The CDR3 length is 15 residues. CDR3 in amino acids: CASSLVGGMGNEAFF. The CDR3 DNA sequence: TGTGCCAGCAGCTTAGTAGGGGGTATGGGTAATGAAGCTTTCTTT.

This clonotype showed up just a few times. CDR3 protein: CASSLTSGGLDTQYF. The CDR3 DNA reads as TGCGCCAGCAGCCTGACTAGCGGGGGTCTCGATACGCAGTATTTT. The V and J genes are TRBV5-1 and TRBJ2-3; 12 bases agree with TRBD2. CDR1 is SGHRS, CDR2 YFSETQ, per germline. The CDR3 sequence is 15 residues long. Losses at the gene ends were 4 bases for V and 6 bases for J; bases not matched to a gene: 6.

The CDR3 nucleotides read TGTGCCAGCAGTAGTTCCTCGGATACGCAGTATTTT. Its translation is CASSSSSDTQYF. This chain joins TRBV6-5 and TRBJ2-3; D unclear. Trimming left V 5 bases short and J 6 bases short, with 9 bases between. CDR3 length: 12 amino acids. Germline loops: CDR1 MNHEY, CDR2 SVGAGI.

The chain uses TRBV6-5 and TRBJ1-1; D call uncertain. The CDR3 is made up of 16 amino acids. Germline CDR1 reads MNHEY; CDR2 reads SVGAGI. With 1 base removed from V and 1 base from J, the gap between germline ends came to 13 bases. CDR3 protein: CASSYYGEWGNTEAFF. CDR3 DNA sequence: TGTGCCAGCAGTTACTACGGGGAGTGGGGGAACACTGAAGCTTTCTTT.

Worth noting for this clonotype: One junction end disagrees with the germline gene, perhaps due to a read error. The J gene is TRBJ2-1, the V gene TRBV10-2, with D perhaps TRBD1 or TRBD2 (5 bases each). The CDR3 has 13 amino acids. CDR1 WSHSY and CDR2 SAAADI come from the germline V gene. CDR3 nucleotide sequence: TGCGCCTGCAGACGGGACCAGTACAATGAGCAGTTCTTC. Translating it yields CACRRDQYNEQFF.

The DNA of the CDR3 is TGTGCCAGCAGTGAGTCGGTTACCGGGGAGCTGTTTTTT. This sequence encodes CASSESVTGELFF. The genes are TRBV6-1 and TRBJ2-2; D gene unclear. CDR1 is MNHNS, CDR2 SASEGT, per germline. The CDR3 totals 13 residues. The ends were cut back, 3 bases at V and 5 bases at J, with 7 bases in the middle.

This chain uses TRBV9 with TRBJ1-2; D is undetermined. Trimming stripped 5 bases from V and 3 bases from J, with 20 bases between. The CDR3 sequence is 16 residues long. Germline CDR1 and CDR2: SGDLS and YYNGEE. CDR3 protein: CASRSDTGRLDYGYTF. The CDR3 DNA reads TGTGCCAGCAGATCCGACACGGGGAGACTGGACTATGGCTACACCTTC.

Comment on this clonotype: Given a much more abundant clone one base away, this may be a read error. This chain links TRBV4-3 with TRBJ2-7; D remains ambiguous. CDR1 and CDR2 (germline): LGHNA, YSLEER. The length of the CDR3 is 13 residues. V dropped 1 base and J dropped 6 bases, with 10 bases sitting between them. CDR3 residues: CASSQGIGCEQYF. CDR3 nucleotide sequence: TGCGCCAGCAGCCAAGGAATCGGGTGCGAGCAGTACTTC.

This clonotype was counted only a few times. One end of the junction is discordant with germline, which a read error may explain. The chain has TRBV7-7 and TRBJ2-2; D not certain. This CDR3 spans 14 amino acids. Germline V gene data show CDR1 as SSHAT and CDR2 as FNYEAQ (reference sequence). The CDR3 nucleotides read TGTGCTAGCAGCCCGGACGGACGCACCGGGGAGCTGTTTTTT. Protein: CASSPDGRTGELFF.